The source of this T cell receptor (beta chain) is a study of T cells in localized non-small cell lung cancer. Clones were sequenced by immunoSEQ multiplex PCR, and TCRdb holds only the in-frame ones, with some missing. Of about 53,000 clones listed, roughly 88% were seen once; the top ten hold 17%. The CDR3 runs 16 residues. The germline V gene has CDR1 SEHNR and CDR2 FQNEAQ (reference sequence). V dropped 6 bases and J dropped 2 bases, with 20 bases sitting between them. The study, taken as a whole, reports: In adjacent lung appeared a median about 57 of the top 100 tumor clones.

Only one count was recorded for this clone. Its target is not known. The rearrangement joins TRBV7-9 to TRBJ2-7; tentative D call: TRBD2 (5 bases). Sequences were derived from peripheral blood mononuclear cells, sampled before any cancer treatment. The receptor was isolated from a man aged 40 to 70 with stage III lung adenocarcinoma. Here the CDR3 DNA reads TGTGCCAGCAGTCAGCTAGCAAGCGGTAGTACCTACGAGCAGTACTTC. This encodes CASSQLASGSTYEQYF.